These 26 T cell receptor beta chains were sequenced from one sample in a study of CXCR3-negative and CXCR3-positive naive CD8 T cells. The study's findings and limits: Hydrophobicity was higher for TRB CDR3s found in CXCR3-positive naive cells than in CXCR3-negative naive cells.

The antigens these receptors bind are not known. UMI-tagged TRB cDNA libraries were built via 5' RACE. TCRdb reanalyzed the 5' RACE reads and collapses them to one entry per CDR3 protein, without DNA. Its listing shows tens of thousands of distinct CDR3 sequences. The sequenced sample consisted of naive CXCR3+ CD8+ T cells from blood. Regarding subset: CD45RO-CCR7+CD27+CD95- naive CD8+ T cells expressing CXCR3 (TNR3+). These receptors were obtained from a human donor in good health. Some clones in this sample may be carry-over from other donors' samples.

The chain has TRBV28 and TRBJ2-3; TCRdb calls TRBD2, which cannot be checked without DNA. The CDR3 runs 11 residues. CDR1 and CDR2 (germline): MDHEN, SYDVKM. The CDR3 sequence: CASNGERTQYF.

The V and J genes are TRBV28 and TRBJ2-5; TCRdb indicates TRBD1, and absent DNA this call remains unverified. The CDR3 contains 18 residues. Germline V lookup: CDR1 MDHEN, CDR2 SYDVKM. The CDR3 reads CASSLVYWGQGEPETQYF.

The rearrangement joins TRBV7-8 to TRBJ2-7; the D gene TCRdb calls, TRBD1, cannot be checked with no DNA. The V gene's germline CDR1 is SGHVS and CDR2 FQNEAQ. The CDR3 has 14 residues. The CDR3 protein is CASSLLTGGYEQYF.

The rearrangement links TRBV7-2 to TRBJ2-2. This CDR3 region has 16 residues. Germline CDR1 reads SGHTA; CDR2 reads FQGNSA. The CDR3 here is CASTSSLSGYTGELFF.

The J gene is TRBJ2-7, the V gene TRBV28; the D call of TRBD1 rests on TCRdb alone, since no DNA is present to check it. CDR3 size: 15 residues. CDR1 is MDHEN and CDR2 is SYDVKM in the germline V gene. CDR3 region: CASSLVRTGTYEQYF.

The chain links TRBV14 to TRBJ2-7; TCRdb indicates TRBD1, and absent DNA this call remains unverified. This CDR3 comprises 13 residues. CDR1 is SGHDN, CDR2 FVKESK, per germline. The CDR3 sequence: CASSPWGTYEQYF.

The chain is built from TRBV12-3 or TRBV12-4 and TRBJ2-7. The CDR3 runs to 13 residues. CDR3 sequence reads: CASSFQITYEQYF.

The chain joins TRBV6-1 to TRBJ1-1. The CDR3 length is 16 residues. The germline gives CDR1 MNHNS, CDR2 SASEGT. The CDR3 loop is CASSEEVWVGYTEAFF.

This sequence joins TRBV29-1 and TRBJ2-3; as DNA is missing, the TRBD1 call by TCRdb cannot be tested. The germline CDR1 and CDR2 sequences are SQVTM and ANQGSEA. This CDR3 region has 16 residues. The chain's CDR3 is CSVDLRVRDPGDTQYF.

The gene calls are TRBV6-1 and TRBJ2-1. CDR1 and CDR2 (germline): MNHNS, SASEGT. The CDR3 length is 16 residues. CDR3 amino acids: CASSERGQLPYNEQFF.

The V call is TRBV14, the J call TRBJ2-2. The CDR3 length is 13 residues. Germline V gene lookup returns CDR1 SGHDN and CDR2 FVKESK. CDR3 in amino acids: CASSQDWGGELFF.

V usage is TRBV28 and J usage is TRBJ2-7; the TRBD1 assignment by TCRdb is unverifiable without DNA. CDR1 and CDR2 from the germline V gene are MDHEN and SYDVKM. The CDR3 loop spans 16 amino acids. CDR3 sequence: CASSLPNRGGVYEQYF. The whole variable domain, filled in from reference TRBV28 and TRBJ2-7, reads DVKVTQSSRYLVKRTGEKVFLECVQDMDHENMFWYRQDPGLGLRLIYFSYDVKMKEKGDIPEGYSVSREKKERFSLILESASTNQTSMYLCASSLPNRGGVYEQYFGPGTRLTVT.

The V call is TRBV7-2, the J call TRBJ2-7; the D call from TCRdb, TRBD1, cannot be confirmed without DNA. This CDR3 is built from 16 residues. The germline V gene encodes CDR1 SGHTA and CDR2 FQGNSA. CDR3: CASSPRPKGKIHEQYF.

The CDR3 sequence is CASSRDGVAADTQYF. The V and J genes are TRBV6-4 and TRBJ2-3; the TCRdb D gene call, TRBD2, has no DNA to confirm it. CDR3 length equals 15 residues. Germline V gives CDR1 MRHNA, CDR2 SNTAGT.

The chain carries TRBV28 and TRBJ2-3. The CDR3 has 11 residues. CDR1 and CDR2 (germline): MDHEN, SYDVKM. CDR3 region: CASSLSDTQYF.

The V and J genes are TRBV7-8 and TRBJ2-5; TCRdb designates TRBD1, a call that cannot be tested without DNA. CDR1 SGHVS and CDR2 FQNEAQ come from the germline V gene. The CDR3 sequence is 14 residues long. The CDR3 spells CASSPEWGVETQYF.

The chain uses TRBV23-1 and TRBJ2-1; TCRdb lists TRBD2, though no DNA is available to test this call. TRBV23-1 is sorted into the ORF group, with uncertain function. This CDR3 has 15 residues. The CDR3 protein is CASSQASGRYNEQFF.

This sequence joins TRBV4-1 and TRBJ2-1; TCRdb proposes TRBD1, but this gene call is untestable without DNA. The CDR3 is 16 residues long. The V gene's germline CDR1 is MGHRA and CDR2 YSYEKL. CDR3 amino acids: CASSLGDRVGYNEQFF.

The chain has TRBV19 and TRBJ2-3. The V gene's germline CDR1 is LNHDA and CDR2 SQIVND (reference sequence). The CDR3 length is 12 residues. CDR3 amino acids: CASSSGGDTQYF. Complete variable domain (other parts from reference TRBV19 and TRBJ2-3): DGGITQSPKYLFRKEGQNVTLSCEQNLNHDAMYWYRQDPGQGLRLIYYSQIVNDFQKGDIAEGYSVSREKKESFPLTVTSAQKNPTAFYLCASSSGGDTQYFGPGTRLTVL.

This rearrangement joins TRBV6-6 to TRBJ2-2. CDR1 and CDR2 (germline): MNHNY, SVGAGI (reference sequence). The CDR3 is 18 amino acids. CDR3 sequence: CASSYSVTILESAGELFF.

The CDR3 loop reads CSAPKGAYEQYF. The rearrangement joins TRBV20-1 to TRBJ2-7; TCRdb designates TRBD1, a call that cannot be tested without DNA. Germline lookup yields CDR1 DFQATT and CDR2 SNEGSKA (reference sequence). The CDR3 runs to 12 residues.

The chain uses TRBV28 and TRBJ2-7. This CDR3 region has 12 residues. Germline V gene data show CDR1 as MDHEN and CDR2 as SYDVKM. The CDR3 here is CASSLGPLEQYF.

The rearrangement joins TRBV5-1 to TRBJ1-4; TCRdb gives TRBD1 as the D gene, but with no DNA this cannot be confirmed. Germline values: CDR1 SGHRS, CDR2 YFSETQ. The CDR3 extends over 16 amino acids. The CDR3 region is CASSFVSGGSSEKLFF.

This chain links TRBV6-5 with TRBJ2-5; TCRdb indicates TRBD1, and absent DNA this call remains unverified. CDR1 MNHEY and CDR2 SVGAGI come from the germline V gene. CDR3 size: 13 residues. The CDR3 loop reads CASSRTGDRTQYF.

The rearrangement uses TRBV29-1 and TRBJ2-1; the TCRdb D gene call, TRBD1, has no DNA to confirm it. The germline gives CDR1 SQVTM, CDR2 ANQGSEA. This CDR3 has 11 amino acids. This chain's CDR3 is CSAPIRGEQFF.

The chain links TRBV6-2 or TRBV6-3 to TRBJ2-2. Germline V CDR1 and CDR2: MNHEY, SVGEGT. This CDR3 is 14 amino acids long. This chain's CDR3 is CASTTDFNTGELFF.